Listed here are 24 T cell receptor beta chains from one sample, sequenced in a study of shared clonotypes between healthy human individuals. Assay: immunoSEQ multiplex PCR; the TCRdb copy retains only in-frame clones and omits some. Among about 1.4 million clones listed, approximately 96% were seen once. Material for sequencing was naive CD4+ T cells sorted from blood. Subset here: CD45RA+ positively selected. These receptors all come from a man between 25 and 39 years old in good health.

The CDR3 loop is CASSFAGDEQFF. CDR3 sequence (DNA): TGTGCCAGCAGCTTCGCCGGCGATGAGCAGTTCTTC. This rearrangement joins TRBV7-3 to TRBJ2-1; D is unresolved. Trimming took off 3 bases at V and 8 bases at J, with 8 bases between the two ends. The CDR3 spans 12 residues. Germline assignment: CDR1 SGHTA and CDR2 FQGTGA.

The rearrangement uses TRBV9 and TRBJ1-5; D call uncertain. V lost 3 bases to trimming and J lost 6 bases, with 13 bases between them. Germline values: CDR1 SGDLS, CDR2 YYNGEE. The CDR3 covers 14 residues. CDR3: CASSADPEGQPQHF. The DNA for the CDR3 is TGTGCCAGCAGCGCGGACCCAGAAGGTCAGCCCCAGCATTTT.

J is TRBJ2-2 and V is TRBV5-5; D is undetermined. V lost 2 bases, J lost 4 bases, and 12 bases lay in between. The CDR3 contains 15 residues. Per the germline V gene, CDR1 is SGHKS and CDR2 is YYEKEE (reference sequence). The CDR3, as DNA: TGTGCCAGCAGCTTCCATCCAAGCCCCACCGGGGAGCTGTTTTTT. Encoded protein: CASSFHPSPTGELFF.

This chain uses TRBV11-2 with TRBJ2-7, with 13 bases lining up with TRBD2. Germline values: CDR1 SGHAT, CDR2 FQNNGV. This CDR3 spans 19 amino acids. V lost 4 bases and J lost 0; bases outside the gene matches: 12. CDR3 bases: TGTGCCAGCAGCTCGTCCGGGACTAGCGGGGCGCCGAGCTCCTACGAGCAGTACTTC. Protein sequence: CASSSSGTSGAPSSYEQYF.

The chain couples TRBV29-1 to TRBJ2-3; the D is unclear. Germline V lookup: CDR1 SQVTM, CDR2 ANQGSEA. V lost 3 bases, J lost 2 bases, and 6 bases lay in between. This CDR3 contains 12 residues. The CDR3 DNA sequence: TGCAGCGTTGACAGGATCACAGATACGCAGTATTTT. Residues: CSVDRITDTQYF.

In its sample, this clone was seen once. The CDR3 DNA is TGTGCCATCAGTGTTCGGGAAAGCTCCTACGAGCAGTACTTC. It encodes CAISVRESSYEQYF. This chain links TRBV10-3 with TRBJ2-7; possibly TRBD2 for D (5 bases). V lost 4 bases to trimming and J lost 0 bases, with 10 bases between them. This CDR3 has 14 residues. Germline CDR1 reads ENHRY; CDR2 reads SYGVKD.

The V gene is TRBV5-1, the J gene TRBJ1-4, with no clear D. Trimming stripped 6 bases from V and 8 bases from J, with 14 bases between. CDR1 and CDR2 (germline): SGHRS, YFSETQ. The CDR3 has 13 residues. CDR3 protein: CASNRFGEEKLFF. The CDR3 DNA sequence: TGCGCCAGCAATCGGTTCGGGGAAGAAAAACTGTTTTTT. The full variable domain, completed using reference TRBV5-1 and TRBJ1-4, is KAGVTQTPRYLIKTRGQQVTLSCSPISGHRSVSWYQQTPGQGLQFLFEYFSETQRNKGNFPGRFSGRQFSNSRSEMNVSTLELGDSALYLCASNRFGEEKLFFGSGTQLSVL.

The chain is built from TRBV7-9 and TRBJ2-7; no clear D. The V end was cut by 6 bases, the J end by 0 bases, with 15 bases between. CDR1 and CDR2 from the germline V gene are SEHNR and FQNEAQ (reference sequence). The length of the CDR3 is 15 residues. CDR3 nucleotides: TGTGCCAGCAGTCTTTCCCCCGGGTTCTCCTACGAGCAGTACTTC. Protein: CASSLSPGFSYEQYF.

The rearrangement uses TRBV14 and TRBJ2-3; 8 bases match TRBD2. V trimming: 3 bases; J trimming: 11 bases; junction bases outside the gene matches: 7. The germline gives CDR1 SGHDN, CDR2 FVKESK. The CDR3 spans 13 residues. CDR3 coding DNA: TGTGCCAGCAGCCAGGCCCCACTAGCGGAGCAGTATTTT. This sequence encodes CASSQAPLAEQYF.

The count of this clone is one. The rearrangement joins TRBV4-3 to TRBJ2-5; TRBD2 agrees at 12 bases. The CDR3 loop spans 16 amino acids. Losses at the gene ends were 5 bases for V and 4 bases for J; bases not matched to a gene: 8. Germline-derived CDR1 and CDR2 are LGHNA and YSLEER. The CDR3 nucleotides are TGCGCCAGCAGCATATCGACTAGCGGGAGTATAGAGACCCAGTACTTC. Translating it yields CASSISTSGSIETQYF.

The chain carries TRBV11-2 and TRBJ2-2; D remains ambiguous. The ends were cut back, 2 bases at V and 2 bases at J, with 3 bases in the middle. The V gene's germline CDR1 is SGHAT and CDR2 FQNNGV. This CDR3 has 13 amino acids. The CDR3 sequence is CASSLQNTGELFF. CDR3 sequence (DNA): TGTGCCAGCAGCTTACAAAACACCGGGGAGCTGTTTTTT.

About this clone: The same CDR3 also results from other DNA sequences found in this sample. The chain uses TRBV29-1 and TRBJ2-1; perhaps TRBD1 as D (6 bases). CDR3 length: 15 residues. The germline CDR1 and CDR2 sequences are SQVTM and ANQGSEA. V lost 1 base and J 4 bases, leaving 14 bases between the germline ends. The CDR3 sequence is CSVEGGRGGYNEQFF. Written as DNA, the CDR3 is TGCAGCGTTGAAGGGGGTAGAGGGGGATACAATGAGCAGTTCTTC.

The CDR3, as DNA: TGTGCCAGCTCAAGGACAGGGGACACCGGGGAGCTGTTTTTT. Protein product: CASSRTGDTGELFF. This chain connects TRBV6-1 to TRBJ2-2, with 9 bases fitting TRBD1. V shed 8 bases, J shed 3 bases, and the junction held 4 bases outside the gene matches. CDR3 size: 14 residues. Germline V gene sequence: CDR1 MNHNS, CDR2 SASEGT.

The rearrangement links TRBV7-2 to TRBJ2-1; 10 bases are shared with TRBD2. Looked up from germline, CDR1 is SGHTA and CDR2 is FQGNSA. The CDR3 covers 16 residues. V lost 5 bases to trimming and J lost 0 bases; unmatched junction nucleotides: 4. CDR3 loop: CASSPGLASSYNEQFF. Here the CDR3 DNA reads TGTGCCAGCAGCCCGGGACTAGCGAGCTCCTACAATGAGCAGTTCTTC.

The genes are TRBV6-1 and TRBJ1-5; D is unclear. Between the trimmed V and J ends, which lost 2 bases and 4 bases, there was a span of 9 bases. The CDR3 consists of 14 residues. Germline V lookup: CDR1 MNHNS, CDR2 SASEGT. The CDR3 loop reads CASSEIRTNQPQHF. DNA of the CDR3: TGTGCCAGCAGTGAAATAAGAACTAATCAGCCCCAGCATTTT.

This clone was seen only once. The rearrangement uses TRBV7-6 and TRBJ2-7, with TRBD2 matching over 11 bases. V lost 5 bases and J lost 3; bases outside the gene matches: 6. The germline gives CDR1 SGHVS, CDR2 FNYEAQ. The CDR3 is 15 amino acids. CDR3 residues: CASSKLAGEVYEQYF. The DNA for the CDR3 is TGTGCCAGCAGCAAACTAGCGGGAGAAGTCTACGAGCAGTACTTC.

For the CDR3, the DNA is TGTGCCAGTAGTATAGCACAGGGGAGGACAGATACGCAGTATTTT. Its protein is CASSIAQGRTDTQYF. The genes are TRBV19 and TRBJ2-3, with a tentative D call TRBD1 (7 bases). From germline, CDR1 is LNHDA and CDR2 SQIVND (reference sequence). The V and J ends lost 1 base and 3 bases respectively, with 11 bases between them. The CDR3 consists of 15 residues.

The rearrangement links TRBV5-5 to TRBJ2-7; 9 positions match TRBD1. Germline trimming cut 4 bases from V and 7 bases from J; bases unmatched to any gene: 12. CDR3 length equals 15 residues. Germline values: CDR1 SGHKS, CDR2 YYEKEE (reference sequence). The CDR3 reads CASSVTGTGSREQYF. The CDR3 DNA reads as TGTGCCAGCAGCGTTACCGGGACAGGGTCTCGAGAGCAGTACTTC. Drawing the rest from reference TRBV5-5 and TRBJ2-7, the complete variable domain is DAGVTQSPTHLIKTRGQQVTLRCSPISGHKSVSWYQQVLGQGPQFIFQYYEKEERGRGNFPDRFSARQFPNYSSELNVNALLLGDSALYLCASSVTGTGSREQYFGPGTRLTVT.

The chain uses TRBV10-3 and TRBJ2-7; D is ambiguous. The length of the CDR3 is 15 residues. V was clipped by 2 bases and J by 1 base, with 12 bases between them. Germline CDR1 reads ENHRY; CDR2 reads SYGVKD. The CDR3 region is CAISEAQIVSYEQYF. In DNA form, the CDR3 reads TGTGCCATCAGTGAGGCCCAGATAGTTTCCTACGAGCAGTACTTC.

The V gene is TRBV5-4, the J gene TRBJ2-5, with no clear D. V shed 2 bases and J shed 7 bases, with 12 bases lying between them. CDR1 and CDR2 (germline): SGHNT, YYREEE (reference sequence). CDR3 length: 13 amino acids. The CDR3 sequence: CASSLSSGVTQYF. The CDR3 coding sequence is TGTGCCAGCAGCTTATCAAGTGGAGTGACCCAGTACTTC.

With respect to this clone: Other nucleotide sequences from this sample produce the same CDR3. V and J are TRBV18 and TRBJ2-7; D not certain. CDR1 KGHSH and CDR2 LQKENI come from the germline V gene. Trimming took off 3 bases at V and 2 bases at J, with 5 bases between the two ends. The CDR3 is 12 amino acids. CDR3 sequence reads: CASSPSTYEQYF. CDR3 coding DNA: TGTGCCAGCTCACCTTCTACCTACGAGCAGTACTTC. Complete variable domain (other parts from reference TRBV18 and TRBJ2-7): NAGVMQNPRHLVRRRGQEARLRCSPMKGHSHVYWYRQLPEEGLKFMVYLQKENIIDESGMPKERFSAEFPKEGPSILRIQQVVRGDSAAYFCASSPSTYEQYFGPGTRLTVT.

The CDR3 region is CASSSPAADTQYF. The CDR3 DNA sequence: TGTGCCAGCAGCTCCCCAGCGGCAGATACGCAGTATTTT. V and J are TRBV5-4 and TRBJ2-3, with TRBD2 as a possible D gene (5 bases). V lost 3 bases to trimming and J lost 4 bases, with 9 bases between them. This CDR3 is built from 13 residues. Looked up from germline, CDR1 is SGHNT and CDR2 is YYREEE (reference sequence).

The chain employs TRBV5-4 and TRBJ2-7; TRBD2 aligns across 13 bases. Per the germline V gene, CDR1 is SGHNT and CDR2 is YYREEE (reference sequence). V lost 4 bases, J lost 6 bases, and 7 bases stayed unmatched. The CDR3 totals 15 residues. The chain's CDR3 is CASSIGLAGVFEQYF. CDR3 DNA: TGTGCCAGCAGCATAGGACTAGCGGGAGTTTTCGAGCAGTACTTC.

This rearrangement joins TRBV20-1 to TRBJ2-1; D is unclear. The CDR3 length is 11 residues. The germline gives CDR1 DFQATT, CDR2 SNEGSKA (reference sequence). Trimming pared 1 base from V and 7 bases from J, leaving 5 bases between. The CDR3 DNA is TGCAGTGCTAGAGCCGCAAATGAGCAGTTCTTC. It translates to CSARAANEQFF.